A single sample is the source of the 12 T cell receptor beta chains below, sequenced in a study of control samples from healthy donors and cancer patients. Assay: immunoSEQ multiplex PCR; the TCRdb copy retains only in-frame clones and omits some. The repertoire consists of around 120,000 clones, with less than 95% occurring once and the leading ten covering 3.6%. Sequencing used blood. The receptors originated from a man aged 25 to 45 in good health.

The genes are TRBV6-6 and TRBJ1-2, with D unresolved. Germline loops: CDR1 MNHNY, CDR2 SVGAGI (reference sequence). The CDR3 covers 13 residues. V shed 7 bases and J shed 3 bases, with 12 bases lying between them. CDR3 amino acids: CASNGQAYYGYTF. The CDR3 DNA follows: TGTGCCAGCAATGGCCAGGCCTACTATGGCTACACCTTC.

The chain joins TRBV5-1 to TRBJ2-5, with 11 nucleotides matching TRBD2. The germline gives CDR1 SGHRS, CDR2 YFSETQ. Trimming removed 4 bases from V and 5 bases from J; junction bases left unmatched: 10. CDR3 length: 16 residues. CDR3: CASSTPLAGAGETQYF. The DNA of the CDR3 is TGCGCCAGCAGCACGCCACTAGCGGGGGCAGGGGAGACCCAGTACTTC.

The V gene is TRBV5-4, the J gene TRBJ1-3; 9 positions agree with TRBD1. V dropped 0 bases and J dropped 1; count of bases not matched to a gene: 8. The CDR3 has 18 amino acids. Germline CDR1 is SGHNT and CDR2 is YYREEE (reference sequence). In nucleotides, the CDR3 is TGTGCCAGCAGCTTGGTACTGACAGGGGGGGTTTCTGGAAACACCATATATTTT. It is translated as CASSLVLTGGVSGNTIYF.

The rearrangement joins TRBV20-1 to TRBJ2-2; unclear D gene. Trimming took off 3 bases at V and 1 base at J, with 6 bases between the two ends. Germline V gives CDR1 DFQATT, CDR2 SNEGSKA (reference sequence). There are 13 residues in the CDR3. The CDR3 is CSASPKNTGELFF. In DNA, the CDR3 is TGCAGTGCTAGTCCGAAGAACACCGGGGAGCTGTTTTTT.

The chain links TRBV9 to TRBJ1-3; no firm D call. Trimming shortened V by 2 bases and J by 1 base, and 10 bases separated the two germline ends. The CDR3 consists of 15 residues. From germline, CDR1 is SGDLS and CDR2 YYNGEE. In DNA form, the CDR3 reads TGTGCCAGCAGCGTGTTCAGTGAATCTGGAAACACCATATATTTT. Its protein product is CASSVFSESGNTIYF.

Written as DNA, the CDR3 is TGCGCCAGCAGCCAAGTAGGGCGCAGGGATAGCAATCAGCCCCAGCATTTT. This sequence encodes CASSQVGRRDSNQPQHF. The chain joins TRBV4-1 to TRBJ1-5, with D possibly matching TRBD1 (5 bases). Germline-derived CDR1 and CDR2 are MGHRA and YSYEKL. This CDR3 spans 17 amino acids. V lost 1 base, J lost 0 bases, and 13 bases lay in between.

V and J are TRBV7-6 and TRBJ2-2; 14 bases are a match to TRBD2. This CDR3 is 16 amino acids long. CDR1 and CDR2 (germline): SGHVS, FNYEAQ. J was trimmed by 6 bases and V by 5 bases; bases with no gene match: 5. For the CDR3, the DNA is TGTGCCAGCAGCCCAGGACTAGCGGGGGGAGCCGGGGAGCTGTTTTTT. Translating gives CASSPGLAGGAGELFF. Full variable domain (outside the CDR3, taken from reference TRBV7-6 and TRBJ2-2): GAGVSQSPRYKVTKRGQDVALRCDPISGHVSLYWYRQALGQGPEFLTYFNYEAQQDKSGLPNDRFSAERPEGSISTLTIQRTEQRDSAMYRCASSPGLAGGAGELFFGEGSRLTVL.

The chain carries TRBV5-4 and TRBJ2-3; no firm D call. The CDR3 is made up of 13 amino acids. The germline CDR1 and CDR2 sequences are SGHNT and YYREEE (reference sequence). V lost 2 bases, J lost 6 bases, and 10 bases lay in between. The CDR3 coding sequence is TGTGCCAGCAGCTTCACCACGGCGGATACGCAGTATTTT. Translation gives CASSFTTADTQYF.

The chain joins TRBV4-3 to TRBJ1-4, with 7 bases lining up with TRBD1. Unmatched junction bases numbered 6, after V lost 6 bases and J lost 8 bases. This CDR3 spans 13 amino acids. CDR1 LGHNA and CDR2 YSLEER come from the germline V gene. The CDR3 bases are TGCGCCAGCAGAAACAGGGGTGAGGAAAAACTGTTTTTT. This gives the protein CASRNRGEEKLFF.

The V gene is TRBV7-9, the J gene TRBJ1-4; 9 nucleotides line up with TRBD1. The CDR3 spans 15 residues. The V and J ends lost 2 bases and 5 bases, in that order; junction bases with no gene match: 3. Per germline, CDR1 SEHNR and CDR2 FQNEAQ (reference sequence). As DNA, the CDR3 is TGTGCCAGCAGCTTAATCGGGACAGGGAATGAAAAACTGTTTTTT. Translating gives CASSLIGTGNEKLFF.

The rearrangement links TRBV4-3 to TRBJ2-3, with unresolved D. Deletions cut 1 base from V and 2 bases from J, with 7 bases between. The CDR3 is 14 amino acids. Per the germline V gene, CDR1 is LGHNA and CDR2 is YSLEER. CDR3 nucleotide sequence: TGCGCCAGCAGCCAAGGAACCCCCACAGATACGCAGTATTTT. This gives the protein CASSQGTPTDTQYF.

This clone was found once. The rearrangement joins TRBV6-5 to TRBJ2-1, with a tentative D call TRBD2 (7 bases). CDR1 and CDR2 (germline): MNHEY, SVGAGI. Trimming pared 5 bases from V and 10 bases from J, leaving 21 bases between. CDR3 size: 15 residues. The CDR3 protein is CASSRGGGRQGEQFF. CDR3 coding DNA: TGTGCCAGCAGTCGAGGGGGGGGTCGGCAAGGCGAGCAGTTCTTC.